This T cell receptor (beta chain) was obtained from a study of identical twins (dated by TCRdb to 2016 to 2017). For the wider study: To test whether fetal clonotypes persist, this study deep-sequenced TCR alpha and beta repertoires from monozygotic twins, from unrelated adults of various ages, and from cord blood. To rule out contamination, the twin experiments were replicated at different times with different library preparation protocols.

According to the germline V gene, CDR1 reads MGHRA and CDR2 reads YSYEKL. Relative to germline, V is 0 bases shorter and J is 4 bases shorter, with 10 bases between their ends. Measured from the cysteine to the phenylalanine, the CDR3 is 14 residues long. Just CDR3 DNA is preserved here, 42 bases in frame from base 1. All donors were healthy Caucasians. Three pairs of female monozygotic twins, all aged about 18 to 30 years, made up the twin cohort. CD4+ and CD8+ T cell populations were isolated with positive isolation kits from Invitrogen. What the study reported, not specific to this receptor: Invariant T cells such as MAIT and iNKT could partly confound zero-insertion analyses, although diverse VJ usage argued against such confounding for most clonotypes. Because the same donors could not be followed over many years, the conclusions depended on cross-sectional statistical analysis. Compared with coincidental sharing between unrelated individuals, out-of-frame TCR alpha sequences shared between twins had an excess of sequences with low generation probability. Excess twin sharing in beta out-of-frame sequences was weaker because fewer shared sequences lowered the signal-to-noise ratio. In monozygotic twins, out-of-frame TCR alpha sharing was systematically underestimated by recombination models, although the models agreed with sharing between unrelated individuals. Fewer insertions were carried by abundant cord blood beta clonotypes, a similar but weaker trend appeared in young adult naive repertoires, and no such trend appeared in memory repertoires.

Notes on this clonotype: The specificity of this receptor is unknown. Base-call qualities are not available, and no considerably larger clone is one nucleotide away.

Library construction relied on 5' RACE. The run used an Illumina HiSeq 2000. Template switching introduced a universal primer binding site; the final cDNA contained a unique molecular identifier, enabling accurate counting of TCR cDNA molecules. First-strand cDNA for TCR alpha and beta chains was synthesized from specific primers in the conserved constant-segment region. To control for contamination, each cDNA library was double barcoded with a SMART-Mk sample barcode plus Illumina barcodes. TruSeq adapter sequences, together with Illumina sample barcodes, were added in two successive PCR steps. The Illumina HiSeq platform was used with custom primers to sequence TCR alpha and beta cDNA libraries. Regarding the original processing steps: MiGEC was used to process raw reads and extract unique molecular identifiers, and MiXCR was used to find CDR3 positions. Recombination models were inferred per individual with the repgenHMM and IGoR tools using an EM algorithm. The tcR package in R was used for shared clonotype analysis, with sharing normalized by the product of cloneset sizes. To study raw recombination free of thymic and clonal selection effects, out-of-frame nonproductive sequences were analyzed. TCRdb reworked the public reads: Q25 trimming with fastp, MiXCR clone assembly, productive beta chains retained. Every CDR3 protein is listed once, alongside the most common genes and DNA of its rows. For this entry, the V and J calls and clone size follow TCRdb and not the study's own pipeline. This sample has roughly 190,000 distinct CDR3 sequences in its table, and around a sixth of those were observed once. The ten top clones hold 35% to 50% of the sample.

The same specimen was also included in a second study, on T cells expressing NK-cell markers. The second study also describes: In sorted CD3+CD56+NKG2C+, CD3+CD56+NKG2C- and CD3+CD56-NKG2C+ T-cell subsets from eight donors, TCR beta-chain repertoires were profiled. Among the eight sequenced donors, seven were HCMV-seropositive and one was HCMV-seronegative. To restrict sorting to alphabetaTCR-expressing T cells, an anti-gammadeltaTCR antibody was added in several experiments. In roughly six donors, the dominant CD3+CD56+NKG2C+ clonotypes were among the top 10 CD8+ clonotypes and accounted for roughly 1.0-8% of CD8+ T cells. Those dominant clonotypes were again the most abundant among CD3+CD56-NKG2C+ cells in a few donors, at about 28.3-60.1%. It remained unclear whether the expanded NKG2C-expressing T cell clones were specific for HCMV antigens. Randomly selected healthy volunteers, three men and five women, were used as the eight sequenced donors. To determine HCMV serostatus, a commercial ELISA kit was used to detect HCMV-specific IgG in serum. Reads were demultiplexed and grouped by UMI with MIGEC, and clonotypes were assembled and quantified with MiTCR. Only TCR cDNA sequences supported by at least two reads were kept to exclude erroneous sequences. The tcR package was used for downstream repertoire analysis, and clonotypes were matched across fractions by CDR3 nucleotide sequence plus V segment. VDJmatch was used to annotate antigen specificity against VDJdb, with one amino acid substitution in CDR3 permitted.

Source material: CD8+ T cells sorted from blood. The sequence was collected from a woman aged 18-29 years in good health. Here the chain combines TRBV4-1 and TRBJ2-7, with a tentative D gene TRBD1 over 6 matching bases. Here is the DNA: TGCGCCAGCAGCCAAGAAAGGACAGCATACGAGCAGTACTTC. Its coded protein is CASSQERTAYEQYF.